The sequence of this T cell receptor beta chain was determined in a study of post-analysis software for immune sequencing data. Study details: Included among the disease courses, which were recorded for the cohort, were relapsing-remitting, secondary progressive and progressive-relapsing multiple sclerosis. Study outcomes and limitations: A handful of TRBV segments appeared more often in patients than in controls, and TRBV5-6, TRBV5-1 and TRBV20-1 were among these. F measure showed strong co-clustering of same-batch samples. Patients with multiple sclerosis recorded significantly lower normalized Chao1 diversity than controls, the study found.

Per the germline V gene, CDR1 is SGHAT and CDR2 is FQNNGV. The V and J ends lost 5 bases and 6 bases respectively, with 17 bases between them. This CDR3 spans 15 amino acids. With regard to this clonotype: The antigen remains undetermined.

cDNA libraries for TCR beta contained unique molecular identifiers. The yield from roughly 1 to 10 million T cells was some 500,000 cDNA molecules in total. TCRdb re-derived calls from the PCR reads in MiXCR, one entry per CDR3 protein. Here the sample spans a few hundred thousand distinct CDR3 sequences, around 33% being singletons. What was sequenced was blood. The source of this sequence is a girl aged 5 to 17 with multiple sclerosis. The chain has TRBV11-2 and TRBJ2-1; possibly TRBD2 for D (6 bases). The CDR3 DNA reads TGTGCCAGCAGCAACCTTTTTGGGGGACTCAATGAGCAGTTCTTC. This sequence encodes CASSNLFGGLNEQFF.